The sample holds a few counts of the clone carrying this T cell receptor (beta chain). The antigen remains unidentified. This entry is derived from a study of T cells after yellow fever vaccination. Study-wide findings and caveats: Sorted repertoires could include abundant contaminating clonotypes from bulk cells. After the booster, roughly 96% of CD4 and 75% to 90% of CD8 primary-response clones were re-detected. The secondary T-cell response peaked on day 5, not day 15, but was weaker.

TCR cDNA was made by 5'RACE template switching, adding a universal primer site and UMIs. TCRdb re-called the 5' RACE reads with MiXCR, one entry per CDR3 protein. The table lists hundreds of thousands of distinct CDR3 sequences, about 8.3% of them singletons. After removal of 2 bases from V and 6 bases from J, the junction contained 9 bases not matched to a gene. CDR3 size: 15 residues. Germline CDR1 is DFQATT and CDR2 is SNEGSKA (reference sequence). V is TRBV20-1 and J is TRBJ2-3; 9 bases fit TRBD2. The TCR comes from a man aged 18-30 years who received the YFV17D yellow fever vaccine. This specimen consisted of PBMCs, obtained more than 40 days after the first yellow fever vaccination. The CDR3 DNA is TGCAGTGCTAGATCCCCAAGCGGGGGGCGGGATACGCAGTATTTT. Amino acid sequence: CSARSPSGGRDTQYF.